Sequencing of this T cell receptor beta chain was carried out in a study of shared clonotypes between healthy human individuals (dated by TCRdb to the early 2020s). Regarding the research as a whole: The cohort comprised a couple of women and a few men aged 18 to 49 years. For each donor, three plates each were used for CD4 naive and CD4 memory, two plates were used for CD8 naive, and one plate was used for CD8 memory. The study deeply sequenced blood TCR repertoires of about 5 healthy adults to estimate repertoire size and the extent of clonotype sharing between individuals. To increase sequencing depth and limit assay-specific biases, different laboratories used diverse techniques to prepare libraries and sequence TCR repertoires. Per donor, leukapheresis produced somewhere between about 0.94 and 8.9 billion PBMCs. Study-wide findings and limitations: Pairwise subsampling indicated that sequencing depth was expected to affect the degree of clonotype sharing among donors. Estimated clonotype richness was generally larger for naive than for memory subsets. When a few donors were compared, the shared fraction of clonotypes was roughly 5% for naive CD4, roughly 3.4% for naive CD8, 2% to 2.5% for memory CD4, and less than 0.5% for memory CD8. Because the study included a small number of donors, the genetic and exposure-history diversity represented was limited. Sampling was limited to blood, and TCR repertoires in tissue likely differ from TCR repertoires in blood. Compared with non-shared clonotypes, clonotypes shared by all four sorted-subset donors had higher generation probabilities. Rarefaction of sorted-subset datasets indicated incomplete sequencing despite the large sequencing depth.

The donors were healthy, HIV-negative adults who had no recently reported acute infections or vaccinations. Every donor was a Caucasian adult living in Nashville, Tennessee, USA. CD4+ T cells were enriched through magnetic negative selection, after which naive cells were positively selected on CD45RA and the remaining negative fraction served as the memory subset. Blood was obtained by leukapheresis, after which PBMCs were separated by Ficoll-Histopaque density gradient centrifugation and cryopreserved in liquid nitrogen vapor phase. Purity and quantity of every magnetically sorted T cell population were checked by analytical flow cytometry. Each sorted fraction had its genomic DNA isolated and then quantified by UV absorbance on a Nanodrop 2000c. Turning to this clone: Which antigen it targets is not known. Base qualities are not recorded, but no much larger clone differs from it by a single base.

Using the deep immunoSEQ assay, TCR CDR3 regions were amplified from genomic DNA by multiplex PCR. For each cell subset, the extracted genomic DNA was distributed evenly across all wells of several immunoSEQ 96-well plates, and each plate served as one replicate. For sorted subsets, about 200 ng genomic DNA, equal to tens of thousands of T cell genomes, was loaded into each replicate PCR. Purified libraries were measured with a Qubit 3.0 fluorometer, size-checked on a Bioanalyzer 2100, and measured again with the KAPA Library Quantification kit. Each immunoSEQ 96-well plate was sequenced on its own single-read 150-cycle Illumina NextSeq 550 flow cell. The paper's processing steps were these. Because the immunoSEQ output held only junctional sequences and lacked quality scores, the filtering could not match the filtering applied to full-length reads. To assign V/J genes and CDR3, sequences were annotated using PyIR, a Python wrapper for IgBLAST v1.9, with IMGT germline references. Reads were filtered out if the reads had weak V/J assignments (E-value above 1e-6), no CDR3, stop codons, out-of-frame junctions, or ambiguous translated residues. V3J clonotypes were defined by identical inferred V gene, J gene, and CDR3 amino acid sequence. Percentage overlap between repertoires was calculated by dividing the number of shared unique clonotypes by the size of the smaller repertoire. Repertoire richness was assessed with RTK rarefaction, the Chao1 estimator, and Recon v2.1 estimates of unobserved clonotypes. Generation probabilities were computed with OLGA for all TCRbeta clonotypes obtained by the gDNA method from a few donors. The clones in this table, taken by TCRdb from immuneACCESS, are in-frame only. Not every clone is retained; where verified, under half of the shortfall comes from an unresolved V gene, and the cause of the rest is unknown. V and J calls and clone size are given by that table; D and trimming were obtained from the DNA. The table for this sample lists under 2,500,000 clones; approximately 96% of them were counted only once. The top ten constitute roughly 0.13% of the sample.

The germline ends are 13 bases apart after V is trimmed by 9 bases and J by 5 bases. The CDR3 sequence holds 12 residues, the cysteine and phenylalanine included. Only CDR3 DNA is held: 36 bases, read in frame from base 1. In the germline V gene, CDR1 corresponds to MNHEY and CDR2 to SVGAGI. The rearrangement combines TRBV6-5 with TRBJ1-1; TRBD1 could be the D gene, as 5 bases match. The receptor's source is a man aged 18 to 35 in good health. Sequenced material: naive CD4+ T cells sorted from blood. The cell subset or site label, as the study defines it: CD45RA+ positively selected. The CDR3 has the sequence CASMQGPTEAFF. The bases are TGTGCCAGTATGCAGGGTCCTACTGAAGCTTTCTTT.